The 12 T cell receptor beta chains listed next were all sequenced from one sample in a study of regulatory T cells in long-lasting Graves disease. Time point: newly diagnosed GD, antithyroid drugs for less than 3 months. PBMC RNA was the source of the TCR library. Libraries of TCR beta came from iRepertoire HTBI primers plus Arm-PCR of CDR3 regions. Each CDR3 protein gets one entry after TCRdb re-called the multiplex PCR reads with MiXCR. This table has about 220,000 distinct CDR3 sequences, around 20% appearing once. This sample also appeared in a second study, on T cells in Graves' hyperthyroidism and ophthalmopathy.

This material consisted of peripheral blood mononuclear cells (PBMCs), taken at new diagnosis, from a patient treated with antithyroid drugs. Source of these receptors: a woman aged 25 to 39 with Graves disease.

In this sample, this clonotype turned up many times. The chain has TRBV7-2 and TRBJ2-1, with 13 bases fitting TRBD2. Germline CDR1 SGHTA, CDR2 FQGNSA. The CDR3 contains 18 residues. The V gene end was trimmed by 0 bases and the J gene end by 4 bases; junction bases not matched to a gene: 6. The CDR3 DNA is TGTGCCAGCAGCTTAGCACTAGCGGGAGGGCCTGGGTACAATGAGCAGTTCTTC. Amino acid sequence: CASSLALAGGPGYNEQFF.

This clonotype was recorded at least ten times. The rearrangement uses TRBV20-1 and TRBJ1-2; D unclear. The CDR3 has 11 amino acids. Germline CDR1 reads DFQATT; CDR2 reads SNEGSKA (reference sequence). V lost 6 bases to trimming and J lost 7 bases, with 12 bases between them. The CDR3 here is CSAIAAGGYTF. The CDR3 region has the DNA TGCAGTGCAATCGCGGCGGGTGGCTACACCTTC.

The gene calls are TRBV6-5 and TRBJ1-3; no clear D. The V end lost 0 bases, the J end lost 4 bases, and 10 bases lay between the germline ends. The V gene's germline CDR1 is MNHEY and CDR2 SVGAGI. The CDR3 loop spans 15 amino acids. In DNA, the CDR3 is TGTGCCAGCAGTTACTCAGGGATTAACGGAAACACCATATATTTT. Its protein is CASSYSGINGNTIYF.

At least ten counts were recorded for this clonotype. The chain uses TRBV13 and TRBJ2-5; the D gene is possibly TRBD1 (5 bases). This CDR3 is built from 14 residues. Germline V gene sequence: CDR1 PRHDT, CDR2 FYEKMQ (reference sequence). V lost 0 bases, J lost 5 bases, and 10 bases lay in between. DNA for the CDR3: TGTGCCAGCAGCTTAGGCACAGGCGGCGAGACCCAGTACTTC. It codes for CASSLGTGGETQYF.

This clonotype was observed at least ten times. The chain is built from TRBV3-1 and TRBJ2-7; 9 bases line up with TRBD1. The CDR3 length is 16 residues. V lost 0 bases, J lost 2 bases, and 5 bases stayed unmatched. Per germline, CDR1 LGHDT and CDR2 YNNKEL (reference sequence). Here the CDR3 DNA reads TGTGCCAGCAGCCAAGACTCCAGACAGGGGGCCTACGAGCAGTACTTC. This sequence encodes CASSQDSRQGAYEQYF.

The sample holds many counts of this clonotype. The chain employs TRBV19 and TRBJ1-2; TRBD1 matches 8 bases. V dropped 4 bases and J dropped 6; count of bases not matched to a gene: 7. Germline loops: CDR1 LNHDA, CDR2 SQIVND (reference sequence). This CDR3 comprises 14 residues. The CDR3 coding sequence is TGTGCCAGTAGTAACCGACAGGGGAAGGATGGCTACACCTTC. It codes for CASSNRQGKDGYTF.

This clonotype appeared many times. The chain carries TRBV28 and TRBJ2-5; 7 bases are shared with TRBD2. J lost 5 bases, V lost 7 bases, and 13 bases had no gene match. This CDR3 has 15 residues. Per germline, CDR1 MDHEN and CDR2 SYDVKM. DNA for the CDR3: TGTGCCAGCACCCCCCGGGGCGCGGGAGTCGAGACCCAGTACTTC. Translating gives CASTPRGAGVETQYF.

The chain joins TRBV2 to TRBJ2-5; D is ambiguous. Looked up from germline, CDR1 is SNHLY and CDR2 is FYNNEI. The CDR3 runs 11 residues. V was trimmed by 4 bases and J by 4 bases, leaving 4 bases between them. CDR3 amino acids: CASSGVETQYF. The CDR3 coding sequence is TGTGCCAGCAGTGGTGTAGAGACCCAGTACTTC.

Ten or more counts support this clonotype. The genes are TRBV27 and TRBJ2-6; D is unresolved. Trimming shortened V by 3 bases and J by 0 bases, and 6 bases separated the two germline ends. The CDR3 is 15 amino acids. Per germline, CDR1 MNHEY and CDR2 SMNVEV (reference sequence). CDR3 in amino acids: CASSFLGSGANVLTF. The CDR3 bases are TGTGCCAGCAGTTTTCTCGGCTCTGGGGCCAACGTCCTGACTTTC.

This clonotype was recorded at least ten times. The chain couples TRBV3-1 to TRBJ1-5; 7 bases are shared with TRBD1. From germline, CDR1 is LGHDT and CDR2 YNNKEL (reference sequence). J was trimmed by 5 bases and V by 2 bases; bases with no gene match: 3. This CDR3 has 14 residues. The CDR3 region is CASSQSDRDQPQHF. CDR3 nucleotides: TGTGCCAGCAGCCAAAGCGACAGGGATCAGCCCCAGCATTTT.

This clonotype was seen at least ten times. This sequence joins TRBV10-3 and TRBJ1-1; a possible D gene is TRBD1 (6 bases). Germline CDR1 ENHRY, CDR2 SYGVKD. This CDR3 is built from 11 residues. The ends were cut back, 10 bases at V and 4 bases at J, with 10 bases in the middle. The CDR3 protein is CATTGITEAFF. In DNA, the CDR3 is TGTGCCACCACAGGGATCACTGAAGCTTTCTTT.

In its sample, this clonotype was seen many times. The V and J genes are TRBV30 and TRBJ2-1; the D gene is possibly TRBD1 (6 bases). V gave up 0 bases and J gave up 6 bases, with 18 bases separating them. CDR1 is GTSNPN, CDR2 SVGIG, per germline (reference sequence). CDR3 length: 16 residues. DNA of the CDR3: TGTGCCTGGAGTGTACCTGGGACATACTGGGCCAATGAGCAGTTCTTC. It codes for CAWSVPGTYWANEQFF.